The text below deals with one T cell receptor beta chain. Its antigen is currently unknown. This entry comes from a study of lymphopenia after photon versus proton radiotherapy. Whole-study findings and limits: Larger post-nadir TCR diversity loss correlated inversely with survival in deceased patients. Oligoclonal CD8+ Temra expansion after nadir drove photon patients' diversity drop.

The CDR3 loop spans 15 amino acids. V was clipped by 2 bases and J by 4 bases, with 14 bases between them. The germline V gene encodes CDR1 MNHNY and CDR2 SVGAGI (reference sequence). Clones were sequenced by immunoSEQ multiplex PCR, and TCRdb holds only the in-frame ones, with some missing. Of some 20,000 clones detected, under 95% appear once; the ten largest clones hold around 6.5%. This chain uses TRBV6-6 with TRBJ1-2, with D perhaps matching TRBD1 (5 bases). Specimen: peripheral blood, collected from a patient treated with photon-based radiotherapy. The clonotype originates from a man in his fifties or sixties with pancreatic cancer. CDR3 in amino acids: CASSYGRDGFYGYTF. CDR3 bases: TGTGCCAGCAGTTACGGGCGGGACGGTTTCTATGGCTACACCTTC.